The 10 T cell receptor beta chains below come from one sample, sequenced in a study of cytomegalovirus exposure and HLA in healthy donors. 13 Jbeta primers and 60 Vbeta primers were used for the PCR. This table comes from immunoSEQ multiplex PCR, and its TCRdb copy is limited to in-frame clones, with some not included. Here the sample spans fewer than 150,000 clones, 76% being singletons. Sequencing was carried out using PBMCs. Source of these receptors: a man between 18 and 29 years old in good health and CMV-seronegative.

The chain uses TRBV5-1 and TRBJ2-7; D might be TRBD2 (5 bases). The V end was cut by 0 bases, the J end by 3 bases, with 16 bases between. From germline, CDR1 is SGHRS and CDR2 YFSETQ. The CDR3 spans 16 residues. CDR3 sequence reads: CASSLGYRGSRYEQYF. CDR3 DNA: TGCGCCAGCAGCTTGGGGTATCGGGGTAGTCGCTACGAGCAGTACTTC. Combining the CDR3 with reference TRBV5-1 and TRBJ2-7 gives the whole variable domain KAGVTQTPRYLIKTRGQQVTLSCSPISGHRSVSWYQQTPGQGLQFLFEYFSETQRNKGNFPGRFSGRQFSNSRSEMNVSTLELGDSALYLCASSLGYRGSRYEQYFGPGTRLTVT.

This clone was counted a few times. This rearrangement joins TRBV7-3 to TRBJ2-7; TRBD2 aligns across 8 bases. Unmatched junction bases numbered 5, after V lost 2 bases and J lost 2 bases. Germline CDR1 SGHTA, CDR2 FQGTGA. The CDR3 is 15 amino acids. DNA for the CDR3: TGTGCCAGCAGCTTAGGGGTAGCGGGGACCTACGAGCAGTACTTC. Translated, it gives CASSLGVAGTYEQYF.

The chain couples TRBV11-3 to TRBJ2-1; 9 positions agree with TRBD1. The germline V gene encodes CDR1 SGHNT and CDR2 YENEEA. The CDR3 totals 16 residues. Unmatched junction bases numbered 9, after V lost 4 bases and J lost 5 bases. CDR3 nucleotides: TGTGCCAGCAGCTCCCCGGCGGGACAGGGAGACAATGAGCAGTTCTTC. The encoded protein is CASSSPAGQGDNEQFF.

In DNA form, the CDR3 reads TGTGCCAGCAGCCCGAACAGCAATCATAATTCACCCCTCCACTTT. Translated: CASSPNSNHNSPLHF. The gene calls are TRBV27 and TRBJ1-6, with no clear D. The CDR3 sequence is 15 residues long. Trimming removed 6 bases at V and 5 bases at J, with 14 bases between. Germline CDR1 is MNHEY and CDR2 is SMNVEV (reference sequence).

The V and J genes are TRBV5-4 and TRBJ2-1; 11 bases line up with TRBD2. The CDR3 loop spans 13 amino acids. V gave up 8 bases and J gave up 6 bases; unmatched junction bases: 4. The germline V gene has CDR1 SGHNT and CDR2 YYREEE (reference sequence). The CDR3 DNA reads TGTGCCAGAGGACTAGCGGGTTCCAATGAGCAGTTCTTC. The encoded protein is CARGLAGSNEQFF.

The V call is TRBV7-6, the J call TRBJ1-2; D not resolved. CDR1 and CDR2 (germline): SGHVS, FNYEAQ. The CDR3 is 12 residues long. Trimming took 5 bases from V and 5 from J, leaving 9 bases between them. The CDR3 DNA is TGTGCCAGCAGCGGCGAGGAATATGGCTACACCTTC. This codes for CASSGEEYGYTF.

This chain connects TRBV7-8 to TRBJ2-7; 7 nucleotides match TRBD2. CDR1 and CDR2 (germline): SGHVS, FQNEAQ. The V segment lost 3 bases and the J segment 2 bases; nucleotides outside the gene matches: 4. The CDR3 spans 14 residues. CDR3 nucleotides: TGTGCCAGCAGCTTGGCGGGACTAACCTACGAGCAGTACTTC. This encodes CASSLAGLTYEQYF.

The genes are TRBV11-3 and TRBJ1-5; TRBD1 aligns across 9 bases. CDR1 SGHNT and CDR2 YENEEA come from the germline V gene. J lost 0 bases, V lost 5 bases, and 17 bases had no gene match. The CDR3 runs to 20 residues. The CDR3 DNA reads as TGTGCCAGCAGCCACGGACAGGGGCCCGGCGTCTGTTATAGCAATCAGCCCCAGCATTTT. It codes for CASSHGQGPGVCYSNQPQHF.

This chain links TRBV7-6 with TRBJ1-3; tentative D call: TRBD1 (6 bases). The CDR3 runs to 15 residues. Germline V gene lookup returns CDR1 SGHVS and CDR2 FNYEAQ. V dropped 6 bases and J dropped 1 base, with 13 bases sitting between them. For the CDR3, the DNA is TGTGCCAGCAGTGCCACCAGGGGATCTGGAAACACCATATATTTT. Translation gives CASSATRGSGNTIYF.

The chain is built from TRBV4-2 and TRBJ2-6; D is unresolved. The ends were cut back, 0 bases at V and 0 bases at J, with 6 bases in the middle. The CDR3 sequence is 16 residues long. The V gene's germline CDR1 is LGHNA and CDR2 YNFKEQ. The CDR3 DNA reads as TGTGCCAGCAGCCAAGATGCCAGCTCTGGGGCCAACGTCCTGACTTTC. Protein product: CASSQDASSGANVLTF.